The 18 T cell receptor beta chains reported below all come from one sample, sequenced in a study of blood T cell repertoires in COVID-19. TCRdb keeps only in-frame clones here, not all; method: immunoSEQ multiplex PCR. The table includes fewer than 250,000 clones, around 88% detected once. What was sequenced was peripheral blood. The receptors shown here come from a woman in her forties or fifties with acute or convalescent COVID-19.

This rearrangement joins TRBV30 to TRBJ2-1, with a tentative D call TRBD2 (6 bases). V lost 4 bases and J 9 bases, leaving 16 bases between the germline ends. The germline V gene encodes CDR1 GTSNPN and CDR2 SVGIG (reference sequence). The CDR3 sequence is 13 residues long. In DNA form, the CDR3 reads TGTGCCTGGATGCGGGACGGGATTGGTGAGCAGTTCTTC. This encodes CAWMRDGIGEQFF.

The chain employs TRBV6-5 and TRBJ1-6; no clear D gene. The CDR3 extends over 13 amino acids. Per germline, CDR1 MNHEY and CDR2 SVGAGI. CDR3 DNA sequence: TGTGGATCTCAGGCAATGAATAATTCACCCCTCCACTTT. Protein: CGSQAMNNSPLHF.

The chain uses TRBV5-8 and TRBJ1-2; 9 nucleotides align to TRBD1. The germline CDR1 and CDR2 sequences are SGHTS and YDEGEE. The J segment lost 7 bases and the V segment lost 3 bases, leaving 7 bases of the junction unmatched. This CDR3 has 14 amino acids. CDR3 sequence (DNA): TGTGCCAGCAGCTCGGGACAGGGAGTTGCTGGCTACACCTTC. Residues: CASSSGQGVAGYTF.

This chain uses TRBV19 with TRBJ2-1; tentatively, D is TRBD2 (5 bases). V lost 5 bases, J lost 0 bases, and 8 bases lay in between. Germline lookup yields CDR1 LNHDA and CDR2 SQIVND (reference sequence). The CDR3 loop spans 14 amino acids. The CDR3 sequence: CASSLRGSYNEQFF. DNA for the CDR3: TGTGCCAGTAGTCTCCGGGGCTCCTACAATGAGCAGTTCTTC.

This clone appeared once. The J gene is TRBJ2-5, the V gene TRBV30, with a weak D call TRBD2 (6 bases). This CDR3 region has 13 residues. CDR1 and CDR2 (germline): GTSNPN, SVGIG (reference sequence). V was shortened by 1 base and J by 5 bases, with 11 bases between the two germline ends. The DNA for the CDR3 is TGTGCCTGGAGTGGGGGCGGGATCGAGACCCAGTACTTC. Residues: CAWSGGGIETQYF.

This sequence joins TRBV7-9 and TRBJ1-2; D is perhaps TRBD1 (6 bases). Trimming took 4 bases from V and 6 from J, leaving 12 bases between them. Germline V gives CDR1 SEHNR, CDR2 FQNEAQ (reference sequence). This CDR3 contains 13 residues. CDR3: CASSSGHLDGYTF. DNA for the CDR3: TGTGCCAGCAGCTCGGGACACCTCGATGGCTACACCTTC.

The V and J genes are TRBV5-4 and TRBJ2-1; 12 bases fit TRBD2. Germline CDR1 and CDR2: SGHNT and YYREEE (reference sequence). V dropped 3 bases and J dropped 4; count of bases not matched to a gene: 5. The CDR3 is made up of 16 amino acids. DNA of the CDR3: TGTGCCAGCAGCTCCCGGACTAGCGGGGTATACAATGAGCAGTTCTTC. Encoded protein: CASSSRTSGVYNEQFF.

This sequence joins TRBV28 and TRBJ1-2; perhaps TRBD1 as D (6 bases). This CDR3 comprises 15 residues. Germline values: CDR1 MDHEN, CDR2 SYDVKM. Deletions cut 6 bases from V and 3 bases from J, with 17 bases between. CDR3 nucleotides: TGTGCCAGCAGCCAAGGGGGGGCGGGTGACTATGGCTACACCTTC. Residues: CASSQGGAGDYGYTF.

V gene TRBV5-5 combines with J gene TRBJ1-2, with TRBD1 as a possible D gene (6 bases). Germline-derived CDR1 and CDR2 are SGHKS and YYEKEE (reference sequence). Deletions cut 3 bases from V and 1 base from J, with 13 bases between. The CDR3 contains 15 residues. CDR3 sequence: CASSSGQILNYGYTF. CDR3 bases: TGTGCCAGCAGCTCCGGACAGATCCTTAACTATGGCTACACCTTC.

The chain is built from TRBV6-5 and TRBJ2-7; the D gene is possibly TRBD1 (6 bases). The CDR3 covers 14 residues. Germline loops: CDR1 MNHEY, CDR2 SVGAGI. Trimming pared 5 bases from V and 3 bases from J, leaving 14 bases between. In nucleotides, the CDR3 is TGTGCCAGCAGTACCGGGACATCCTTCTACGAGCAGTACTTC. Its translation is CASSTGTSFYEQYF.

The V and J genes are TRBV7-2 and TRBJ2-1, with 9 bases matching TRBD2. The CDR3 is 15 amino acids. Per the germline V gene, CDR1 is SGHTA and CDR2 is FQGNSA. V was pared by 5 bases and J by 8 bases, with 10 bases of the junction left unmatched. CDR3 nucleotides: TGTGCCAGCAGCCGGGGGTTAGCGGGAGCGGATGAGCAGTTCTTC. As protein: CASSRGLAGADEQFF.

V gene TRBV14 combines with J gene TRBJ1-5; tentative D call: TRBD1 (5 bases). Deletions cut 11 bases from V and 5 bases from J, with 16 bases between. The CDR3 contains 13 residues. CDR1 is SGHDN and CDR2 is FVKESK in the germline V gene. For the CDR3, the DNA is TGTGCCCCCACGGGGGACTTTTATCAGCCCCAGCATTTT. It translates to CAPTGDFYQPQHF.

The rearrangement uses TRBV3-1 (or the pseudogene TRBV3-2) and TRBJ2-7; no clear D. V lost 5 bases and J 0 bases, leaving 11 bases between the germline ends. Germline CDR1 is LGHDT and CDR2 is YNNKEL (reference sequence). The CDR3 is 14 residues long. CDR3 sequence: CASSYLVSSYEQYF. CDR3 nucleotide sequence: TGTGCCAGCAGCTACCTAGTTAGCTCCTACGAGCAGTACTTC.

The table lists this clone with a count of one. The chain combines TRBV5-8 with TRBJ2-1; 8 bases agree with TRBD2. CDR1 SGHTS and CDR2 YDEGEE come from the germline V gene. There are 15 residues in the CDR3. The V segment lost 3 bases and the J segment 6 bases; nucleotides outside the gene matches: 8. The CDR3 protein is CASSWGLGRSNEQFF. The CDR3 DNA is TGTGCCAGCAGCTGGGGACTAGGGCGGAGCAATGAGCAGTTCTTC.

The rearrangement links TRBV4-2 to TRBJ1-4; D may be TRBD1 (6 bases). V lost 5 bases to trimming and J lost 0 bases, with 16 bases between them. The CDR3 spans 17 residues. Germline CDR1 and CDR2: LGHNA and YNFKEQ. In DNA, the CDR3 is TGTGCCAGCAGCGAACAGGGAATAAAAGCAACTAATGAAAAACTGTTTTTT. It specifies CASSEQGIKATNEKLFF.

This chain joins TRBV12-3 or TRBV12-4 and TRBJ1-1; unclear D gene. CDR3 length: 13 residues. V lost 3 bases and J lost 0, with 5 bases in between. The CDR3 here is CASSFTVNTEAFF. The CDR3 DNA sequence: TGTGCCAGCAGTTTTACGGTGAACACTGAAGCTTTCTTT.

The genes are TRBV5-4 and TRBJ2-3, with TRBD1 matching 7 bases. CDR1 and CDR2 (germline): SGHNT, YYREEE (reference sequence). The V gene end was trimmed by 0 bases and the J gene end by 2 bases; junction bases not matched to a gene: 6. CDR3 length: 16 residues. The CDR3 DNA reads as TGTGCCAGCAGCTTGGGGGGACAGAGGGCCACAGATACGCAGTATTTT. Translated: CASSLGGQRATDTQYF.

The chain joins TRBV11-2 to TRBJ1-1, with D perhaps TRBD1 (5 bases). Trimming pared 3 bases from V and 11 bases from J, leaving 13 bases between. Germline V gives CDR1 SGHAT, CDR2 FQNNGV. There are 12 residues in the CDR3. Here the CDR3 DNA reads TGTGCCAGCAGCTTTCAGGGCCCGGGCGCTTTCTTT. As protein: CASSFQGPGAFF.